This T cell receptor beta chain originates from a study of blood T cell repertoires in COVID-19. Study-wide context: The origin of the acute and convalescent COVID-19 samples was the United States, Italy and Spain. The cDNA or gDNA used as material had been derived from T cells, B-cell-depleted T cells, or PBMCs.

Libraries were prepared by immunoSEQ multiplex PCR; TCRdb keeps only in-frame clonotypes and omits some of them. In the table there are roughly 330,000 clones, roughly 90% of which are singletons. The CDR3 sequence is 18 residues long. V was cut by 4 bases and J by 1 base, with 19 bases left in between. Germline CDR1 and CDR2: MGHRA and YSYEKL. This rearrangement joins TRBV4-1 to TRBJ1-4; no clear D. The sequence came from a woman aged 50 to 60 with active or convalescent COVID-19. The source material was peripheral blood. The DNA of the CDR3 is TGCGCCAGCAGCCGCCGAGGGCTGGAAAGGGTAACTAATGAAAAACTGTTTTTT. Amino acids: CASSRRGLERVTNEKLFF.